This entry features one T cell receptor (beta chain) sequence. The source of the sample is a study of blood T cell repertoires in COVID-19. Germline lookup yields CDR1 MNHEY and CDR2 SVGAGI. With 8 bases clipped from V and 7 bases from J, the junction kept 6 bases outside the gene matches. The CDR3 is made up of 12 amino acids. Method: immunoSEQ multiplex PCR; TCRdb's copy keeps in-frame clones and lacks some. The sample records under 300,000 clones, approximately 79% being singletons. Sequenced sample: peripheral blood. The chain has TRBV6-5 and TRBJ1-1, with 8 bases fitting TRBD1. This TCR was recovered from a woman in her forties with active or convalescent COVID-19. CDR3 DNA: TGTGCCAGCGTGACAGGGGCAAGTGAAGCTTTCTTT. It translates to CASVTGASEAFF.